This T cell receptor beta chain was recovered during a study of monozygotic twins with inflammatory bowel disease. Germline V gene lookup returns CDR1 LGHNA and CDR2 YNFKEQ. This CDR3 comprises 13 residues. Via template switching, UMIs carrying a 6-nucleotide sample barcode were introduced. TCRdb reworked the 5' RACE reads into one entry per CDR3 protein, no DNA. Its clone listing holds approximately 330,000 distinct CDR3 sequences. For this clonotype: The antigen remains undetermined.

General study findings and limits: On the inverse Simpson index, IBD patients scored lower for TCRbeta diversity than healthy co-twins. Since immunosuppressive treatments differed, patient repertoires may have gained added variability.

The V gene is TRBV4-2, the J gene TRBJ1-5. The material sequenced was blood. The sequence was collected from a human donor with ulcerative colitis or Crohn's disease, or a healthy co-twin of an affected twin (not recorded which). The CDR3 spells CASSQMDNQPQHF.